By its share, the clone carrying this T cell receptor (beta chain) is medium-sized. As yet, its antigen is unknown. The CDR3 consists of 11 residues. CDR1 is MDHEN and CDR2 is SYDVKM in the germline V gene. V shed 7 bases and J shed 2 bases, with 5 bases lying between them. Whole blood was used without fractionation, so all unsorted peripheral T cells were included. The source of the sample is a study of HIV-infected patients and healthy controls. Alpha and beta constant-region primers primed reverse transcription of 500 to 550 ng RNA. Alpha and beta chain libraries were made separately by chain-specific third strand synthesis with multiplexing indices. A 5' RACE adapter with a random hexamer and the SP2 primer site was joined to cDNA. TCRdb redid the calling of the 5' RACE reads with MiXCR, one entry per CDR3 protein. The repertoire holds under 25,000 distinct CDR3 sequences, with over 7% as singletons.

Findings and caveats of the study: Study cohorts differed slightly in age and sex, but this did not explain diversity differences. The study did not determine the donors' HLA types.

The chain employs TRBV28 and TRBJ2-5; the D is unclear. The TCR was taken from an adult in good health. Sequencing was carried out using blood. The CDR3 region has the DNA TGTGCCAGCAATACACAAGAGACCCAGTACTTC. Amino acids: CASNTQETQYF.